This is a list of T cell receptor beta chains from one sample in a study of vaccination and CD4 T cells after COVID-19. These TCRs' antigens remain unknown. TCRdb redid the calling of the PCR reads with MiXCR, one entry per CDR3 protein. Found here are roughly 14,000 distinct CDR3 sequences, less than 70% of them singletons; the top ten hold around 15%. The sequencing input was CD4+ T cells from blood, cultured in vitro. Receptors originate from a human donor who had recovered from COVID-19. The CDR3 runs from the conserved cysteine through the conserved F or W. Each record gives: D gene, V gene, clone size, J gene, CDR3 DNA, CDR3 protein. D genes are given only for firm matches. Clone size appears in some rows only: once, few, many, or a class for an expanded clone.

D: -; V: TRBV7-8; size: -; J: TRBJ1-5; DNA: TGTGCCAGCAGCTTTGACAGAAATCAGCCCCAGCATTTT; CDR3: CASSFDRNQPQHF
D: -; V: TRBV30; size: few; J: TRBJ1-5; DNA: TGTGCCTGGAGTAGAGGGCCTAACCTTAATCAGCCCCAGCATTTT; CDR3: CAWSRGPNLNQPQHF
D: TRBD2; V: TRBV12-3/TRBV12-4; size: -; J: TRBJ2-1; DNA: TGTGCCAGCAGGGACTATTCAAGCGGGAGGGCCAAAAATGAGCAGTTCTTC; CDR3: CASRDYSSGRAKNEQFF
D: TRBD1; V: TRBV6-1; size: -; J: TRBJ2-3; DNA: TGTGCCAGCAGTCGGACAGGGCCGGATACGCAGTATTTT; CDR3: CASSRTGPDTQYF
D: -; V: TRBV7-3; size: once; J: TRBJ2-3; DNA: TGTGCCAGCAGTATCAGCGTCGGAGATACGCAGTATTTT; CDR3: CASSISVGDTQYF
D: -; V: TRBV27; size: -; J: TRBJ1-1; DNA: TGTGCCAGCAGTCGCAACATGAACACTGAAGCTTTCTTT; CDR3: CASSRNMNTEAFF
D: -; V: TRBV28; size: -; J: TRBJ1-2; DNA: TGTGCCAGCAGTGACATCCGGGAGGGCTATGGCTACACCTTC; CDR3: CASSDIREGYGYTF
D: -; V: TRBV28; size: -; J: TRBJ2-5; DNA: TGTGCCAGCAGTTTAGGGTATTCCCGGGAGGAGACCCAGTACTTC; CDR3: CASSLGYSREETQYF
D: TRBD2; V: TRBV6-5; size: -; J: TRBJ2-1; DNA: TGTGCCAGCAGTTCGAGGGGGGGACTAGCGGACAATGAGCAGTTCTTC; CDR3: CASSSRGGLADNEQFF
D: -; V: TRBV20-1; size: -; J: TRBJ2-1; DNA: TGCAGTGCTAGTGAGTTTAGCTCGGCTAGGAATGAGCAGTTCTTC; CDR3: CSASEFSSARNEQFF
D: TRBD1; V: TRBV2; size: -; J: TRBJ1-6; DNA: TGTGCCAGCGACGGACAGGGAAATTCACCCCTCCACTTT; CDR3: CASDGQGNSPLHF
D: -; V: TRBV6-1; size: -; J: TRBJ2-2; DNA: TGTGCCGCTCGAGGGACCGGGGAGCTGTTTTTT; CDR3: CAARGTGELFF
D: -; V: TRBV6-1; size: once; J: TRBJ2-2; DNA: TGTGCCAGCAGATTTACGAACACCGGGGAGCTGTTTTTT; CDR3: CASRFTNTGELFF
D: -; V: TRBV19; size: -; J: TRBJ1-1; DNA: TGTGCCAGTAGTTTCCGACAGAACACTGAAGCTTTCTTT; CDR3: CASSFRQNTEAFF
D: -; V: TRBV10-3; size: few; J: TRBJ1-1; DNA: TGTGCCATCAGTGCGGGGGGGGTCCGGGGCACTGAAGCTTTCTTT; CDR3: CAISAGGVRGTEAFF
D: -; V: TRBV7-6; size: -; J: TRBJ1-1; DNA: TGTGCCACTAAACCGACTACATTGAACACTGAAGCTTTCTTT; CDR3: CATKPTTLNTEAFF
D: -; V: TRBV28; size: -; J: TRBJ2-5; DNA: TGTGCCAGCAGTCTTAACAGGGAGACCCAGTACTTC; CDR3: CASSLNRETQYF